This entry is about one TCR beta chain. Its antigen remains unknown. The sample originates from a study of cytomegalovirus exposure and HLA in healthy donors. Healthy individuals who donated bone marrow served as the donors. The PCR employed 60 Vbeta primers together with 13 Jbeta primers. Data came from immunoSEQ multiplex PCR; TCRdb stores just in-frame clones and leaves some out. The sample includes around 150,000 clones, 82% of them seen just once. General study results and limits: Three chains tied to CMV proved CMV antigen-specific in vitro. In a later analysis, TCR beta V- and J-gene trimming was associated with a missense DCLRE1C variant. Presence/absence results assume similar sequencing depth per donor, which may not hold.

After removal of 4 bases from V and 6 bases from J, the junction contained 17 bases not matched to a gene. In germline, CDR1 is SGHRS, CDR2 YFSETQ. This CDR3 comprises 19 residues. This sequence was found in a man aged 50-60 years in good health and CMV-seropositive. Sequenced sample: PBMCs. V usage is TRBV5-1 and J usage is TRBJ2-3, with 13 positions matching TRBD2. The CDR3: CASSRKTSGGATGFDTQYF. The CDR3 region has the DNA TGCGCCAGCAGCCGGAAAACTAGCGGGGGGGCAACCGGATTCGATACGCAGTATTTT.